The next 27 T cell receptor beta chains were all read from a single sample in a study of OX40 agonist ivuxolimab in advanced cancers. The assay was immunoSEQ multiplex PCR, and TCRdb's table has in-frame clones only and misses some. The data show around 94,000 clones, roughly 84% seen once. The sequencing used CD4+ or CD8+ T cells sorted from blood, collected in a trial of the OX40 agonist ivuxolimab. The receptor set was obtained from an adult with an advanced solid tumor such as melanoma, head and neck, liver or kidney cancer.

V gene TRBV27 combines with J gene TRBJ1-1; D might be TRBD1 (6 bases). This CDR3 contains 12 residues. V dropped 6 bases and J dropped 7 bases, with 12 bases sitting between them. The germline CDR1 and CDR2 sequences are MNHEY and SMNVEV (reference sequence). CDR3: CASRRKGGEAFF. CDR3 coding DNA: TGTGCCAGCAGACGTAAAGGGGGTGAAGCTTTCTTT.

The rearrangement uses TRBV29-1 and TRBJ2-3, with 9 positions matching TRBD2. CDR1 SQVTM and CDR2 ANQGSEA come from the germline V gene. CDR3 length: 15 residues. V lost 3 bases, J lost 6 bases, and 10 bases stayed unmatched. CDR3: CSVEDAGGPGDTQYF. The CDR3 DNA reads TGCAGCGTTGAGGATGCGGGGGGGCCAGGGGATACGCAGTATTTT.

The J gene is TRBJ2-1, the V gene TRBV6-5; D is perhaps TRBD1 (6 bases). Per germline, CDR1 MNHEY and CDR2 SVGAGI. V lost 4 bases to trimming and J lost 5 bases, with 15 bases between them. The CDR3 spans 15 residues. The CDR3 spells CASSFRIGGHNEQFF. CDR3 DNA: TGTGCCAGCAGTTTCCGGATTGGGGGCCACAATGAGCAGTTCTTC.

The chain couples TRBV10-3 to TRBJ2-2; 7 positions agree with TRBD2. Germline V gives CDR1 ENHRY, CDR2 SYGVKD. The CDR3 is 16 amino acids. The junction had 9 bases not matched to a gene; V was cut back by 6 bases and J by 2 bases. CDR3 nucleotides: TGTGCCATCAGGACCGCGGGGGAAGGTAACACCGGGGAGCTGTTTTTT. Its protein is CAIRTAGEGNTGELFF.

The genes are TRBV7-2 and TRBJ2-5; 12 bases are a match to TRBD2. V lost 5 bases and J lost 7; bases outside the gene matches: 8. CDR3 length: 15 amino acids. The V gene's germline CDR1 is SGHTA and CDR2 FQGNSA. CDR3 coding DNA: TGTGCCAGCAGCCCCAGGACTAGCGGGGCATGGACCCAGTACTTC. Amino acid sequence: CASSPRTSGAWTQYF.

V and J are TRBV30 and TRBJ1-3; no firm D call. From germline, CDR1 is GTSNPN and CDR2 SVGIG (reference sequence). Between the trimmed V and J ends, which lost 3 bases and 0 bases, there was a span of 9 bases. The CDR3 loop spans 14 amino acids. CDR3 in amino acids: CAWRLAGSGNTIYF. The DNA of the CDR3 is TGTGCCTGGAGGTTGGCGGGCTCTGGAAACACCATATATTTT. Supplemented by reference TRBV30 and TRBJ1-3, the full variable domain reads SQTIHQWPATLVQPVGSPLSLECTVEGTSNPNLYWYRQAAGRGLQLLFYSVGIGQISSEVPQNLSASRPQDRQFILSSKKLLLSDSGFYLCAWRLAGSGNTIYFGEGSWLTVV.

The rearrangement links TRBV19 to TRBJ2-5; D may be TRBD1 (6 bases). Trimming left V 5 bases short and J 4 bases short, with 17 bases between. The V gene's germline CDR1 is LNHDA and CDR2 SQIVND (reference sequence). The CDR3 extends over 15 amino acids. CDR3 nucleotides: TGTGCCAGTAGTCCCTCCACAGGGTTTGTAGAGACCCAGTACTTC. This codes for CASSPSTGFVETQYF.

The chain links TRBV6-1 to TRBJ1-2, with D unclear. Trimming removed 3 bases from V and 4 bases from J, with 12 bases in between. The CDR3 contains 14 residues. CDR1 is MNHNS and CDR2 is SASEGT in the germline V gene. The CDR3 protein is CASSEPRNGYGYTF. The CDR3, as DNA: TGTGCCAGCAGTGAGCCCAGGAACGGCTATGGCTACACCTTC.

This clone was counted between two and nine times. The chain has TRBV7-6 and TRBJ1-5; D remains unclear. Germline V lookup: CDR1 SGHVS, CDR2 FNYEAQ. This CDR3 is built from 13 residues. The V gene lost 8 bases and the J gene lost 2 bases, with 10 bases spanning the gap. CDR3: CASAPGGNQPQHF. For the CDR3, the DNA is TGTGCCAGCGCCCCCGGGGGCAATCAGCCCCAGCATTTT.

The rearrangement joins TRBV19 to TRBJ2-3; TRBD1 matches 8 bases. CDR1 is LNHDA and CDR2 is SQIVND in the germline V gene (reference sequence). V lost 6 bases and J lost 5; bases outside the gene matches: 10. The CDR3 spans 15 residues. The CDR3 nucleotides are TGTGCCAGTAGACGCTCCGGACAGGGCGGAGATACGCAGTATTTT. Its protein product is CASRRSGQGGDTQYF.

V and J are TRBV7-2 and TRBJ2-7, with 8 bases that match TRBD1. The CDR3 consists of 13 residues. The junction had 3 bases not matched to a gene; V was cut back by 5 bases and J by 3 bases. Germline lookup yields CDR1 SGHTA and CDR2 FQGNSA. CDR3 DNA sequence: TGTGCCAGCAGCCGCGGACAGGGCTACGAGCAGTACTTC. Amino acids: CASSRGQGYEQYF.

CDR3 residues: CASSKQGAPYNEQFF. CDR3 sequence (DNA): TGTGCCAGCAGTAAACAGGGGGCGCCCTACAATGAGCAGTTCTTC. The chain is built from TRBV27 and TRBJ2-1; 9 nucleotides match TRBD1. This CDR3 has 15 amino acids. Looked up from germline, CDR1 is MNHEY and CDR2 is SMNVEV (reference sequence). The V segment lost 5 bases and the J segment 2 bases; nucleotides outside the gene matches: 4.

The chain combines TRBV6-4 with TRBJ2-1, with 7 bases fitting TRBD2. The germline CDR1 and CDR2 sequences are MRHNA and SNTAGT. The CDR3 contains 14 residues. Trimming took 4 bases from V and 4 from J; bases not matched to a gene: 4. Here the CDR3 DNA reads TGTGCCAGCAGTGGGGAGCGGGGTTACAATGAGCAGTTCTTC. As protein: CASSGERGYNEQFF.

The chain has TRBV6-5 and TRBJ1-2; maybe TRBD1 (6 bases). The V gene lost 7 bases and the J gene lost 8 bases, with 17 bases spanning the gap. This CDR3 has 13 residues. In germline, CDR1 is MNHEY, CDR2 SVGAGI. The DNA of the CDR3 is TGTGCCAGCATCAATCAGGGGAGTGGGGGCTACACCTTC. Its protein product is CASINQGSGGYTF.

CDR3 protein: CSTQTGPYEQYF. The CDR3 DNA sequence: TGCAGCACCCAGACAGGGCCCTACGAGCAGTACTTC. V and J are TRBV29-1 and TRBJ2-7; 7 positions agree with TRBD1. Germline CDR1 and CDR2: SQVTM and ANQGSEA. The CDR3 extends over 12 amino acids. V gave up 8 bases and J gave up 2 bases; unmatched junction bases: 6.

The V gene is TRBV7-2, the J gene TRBJ1-1; no clear D gene. Germline CDR1 reads SGHTA; CDR2 reads FQGNSA. The V gene lost 2 bases and the J gene lost 4 bases, with 11 bases spanning the gap. The CDR3 covers 14 residues. The CDR3 is CASSLQPPSTEAFF. CDR3 nucleotide sequence: TGTGCCAGCAGCTTACAGCCTCCGAGCACTGAAGCTTTCTTT.

The gene calls are TRBV7-6 and TRBJ2-3, with 8 nucleotides matching TRBD2. Germline lookup yields CDR1 SGHVS and CDR2 FNYEAQ. This CDR3 is 16 amino acids long. V lost 5 bases and J lost 2; bases outside the gene matches: 9. CDR3 loop: CASSTTGTRFTDTQYF. Here the CDR3 DNA reads TGTGCCAGCAGCACTACCGGGACTAGATTCACAGATACGCAGTATTTT.

The chain joins TRBV4-3 to TRBJ2-7, with D possibly matching TRBD1 (6 bases). Germline CDR1 reads LGHNA; CDR2 reads YSLEER. With 4 bases removed from V and 4 bases from J, the gap between germline ends came to 17 bases. The CDR3 is 15 residues long. CDR3 nucleotides: TGCGCCAGCAGCCTCAAGGCACAGGGTGAATACGAGCAGTACTTC. As protein: CASSLKAQGEYEQYF.

V gene TRBV19 combines with J gene TRBJ1-6; 7 nucleotides line up with TRBD1. Trimming cost V 4 bases and J 10 bases; bases outside gene matches: 16. Germline V gene sequence: CDR1 LNHDA, CDR2 SQIVND (reference sequence). The CDR3 is 17 residues long. The CDR3 loop reads CASSTESLTGWGSPLHF. The DNA for the CDR3 is TGTGCCAGTAGTACCGAATCCCTGACAGGGTGGGGATCACCCCTCCACTTT.

The V gene is TRBV7-9, the J gene TRBJ1-2; 7 nucleotides align to TRBD1. The J segment lost 3 bases and the V segment lost 4 bases, leaving 8 bases of the junction unmatched. The V gene's germline CDR1 is SEHNR and CDR2 FQNEAQ (reference sequence). The CDR3 length is 15 residues. CDR3 region: CASSSLGQEDYGYTF. CDR3 sequence (DNA): TGTGCCAGCAGCTCCCTAGGACAGGAGGACTATGGCTACACCTTC.

This chain joins TRBV11-2 and TRBJ2-3; D is perhaps TRBD2 (6 bases). With 1 base removed from V and 3 bases from J, the gap between germline ends came to 11 bases. Germline CDR1 and CDR2: SGHAT and FQNNGV. This CDR3 is built from 15 residues. CDR3 loop: CASSLGIRGTDTQYF. The CDR3 DNA sequence: TGTGCCAGCAGCTTAGGTATTCGGGGGACAGATACGCAGTATTTT. Complete variable domain (other parts from reference TRBV11-2 and TRBJ2-3): EAGVAQSPRYKIIEKRQSVAFWCNPISGHATLYWYQQILGQGPKLLIQFQNNGVVDDSQLPKDRFSAERLKGVDSTLKIQPAKLEDSAVYLCASSLGIRGTDTQYFGPGTRLTVL.

The chain has TRBV6-5 and TRBJ2-5, with a tentative D call TRBD1 (5 bases). The J call may not be correct, given that the DNA end is closer to TRBJ2-7. This CDR3 contains 15 residues. Germline values: CDR1 MNHEY, CDR2 SVGAGI. CDR3 residues: CASSHLAGLSYEQYF. Here the CDR3 DNA reads TGTGCCAGCAGTCACCTTGCAGGGCTCTCCTACGAGCAGTACTTC.

The V gene is TRBV29-1, the J gene TRBJ2-1; no reliable D call. The germline gives CDR1 SQVTM, CDR2 ANQGSEA. This CDR3 region has 13 residues. Trimming stripped 8 bases from V and 7 bases from J, with 18 bases between. The CDR3 protein is CSTREALENEQFF. The CDR3 region has the DNA TGCAGCACCCGAGAAGCCCTAGAAAATGAGCAGTTCTTC.

V usage is TRBV19 and J usage is TRBJ2-1; 12 positions agree with TRBD2. The V gene's germline CDR1 is LNHDA and CDR2 SQIVND (reference sequence). V shed 6 bases and J 4 bases; nucleotides not matched to a gene: 1. The CDR3 consists of 14 residues. The DNA of the CDR3 is TGTGCCAGTAGGACTAGCGGGGGATACAATGAGCAGTTCTTC. This encodes CASRTSGGYNEQFF.

The J gene is TRBJ2-7, the V gene TRBV28; 9 nucleotides line up with TRBD1. The V gene end was trimmed by 6 bases and the J gene end by 3 bases; junction bases not matched to a gene: 6. Germline V gene sequence: CDR1 MDHEN, CDR2 SYDVKM. This CDR3 spans 14 amino acids. As DNA, the CDR3 is TGTGCCAGCAGGCCCCGGGACAGGGACTACGAGCAGTACTTC. It encodes CASRPRDRDYEQYF.

This chain connects TRBV11-3 to TRBJ1-1, with D unresolved. The V gene's germline CDR1 is SGHNT and CDR2 YENEEA. Trimming took 3 bases from V and 0 from J, leaving 5 bases between them. The CDR3 has 13 residues. CDR3: CASSFLLNTEAFF. CDR3 nucleotide sequence: TGTGCCAGCAGCTTCCTTTTGAACACTGAAGCTTTCTTT.

The chain carries TRBV4-3 and TRBJ2-7, with D hard to call. The CDR3 is 13 amino acids. Germline V gene data show CDR1 as LGHNA and CDR2 as YSLEER. The CDR3 loop reads CASSQVTACRLRV. For the CDR3, the DNA is TGCGCCAGCAGCCAAGTCACAGCCTGCCGGCTCCGGGTC.